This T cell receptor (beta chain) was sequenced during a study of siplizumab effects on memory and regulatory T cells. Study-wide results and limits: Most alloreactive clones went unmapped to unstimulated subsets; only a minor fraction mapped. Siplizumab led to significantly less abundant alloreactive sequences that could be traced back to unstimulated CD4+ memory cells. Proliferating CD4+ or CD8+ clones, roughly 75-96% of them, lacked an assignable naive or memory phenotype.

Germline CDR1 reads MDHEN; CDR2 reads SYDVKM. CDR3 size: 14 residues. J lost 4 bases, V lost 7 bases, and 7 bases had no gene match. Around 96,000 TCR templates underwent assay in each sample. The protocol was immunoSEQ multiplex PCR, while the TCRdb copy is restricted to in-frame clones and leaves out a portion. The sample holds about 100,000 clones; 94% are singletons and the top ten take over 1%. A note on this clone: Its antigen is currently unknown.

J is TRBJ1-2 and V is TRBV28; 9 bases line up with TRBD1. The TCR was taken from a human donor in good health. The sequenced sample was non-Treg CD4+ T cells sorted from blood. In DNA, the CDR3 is TGTGCCAGCACCCGTGGGACAGGGACCTATGGCTACACCTTC. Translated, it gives CASTRGTGTYGYTF.